These 13 T cell receptor beta chains were all obtained from the same sample, sequenced in a study of CD8 T cells in Susac syndrome. RNA was extracted with the RNeasy kit, and a quantity of about 0.45 to 1 ug was reverse transcribed using random hexamers. TCRdb reprocessed the immunoSEQ multiplex PCR reads with MiXCR, giving one entry per CDR3 protein. The table has around 130,000 distinct CDR3 sequences, 90% to 95% seen once; the top ten hold about 0.25%. Specimen: CD8+ T cells from PBMCs. The receptors come from a human donor with multiple sclerosis.

The rearrangement uses TRBV2 and TRBJ2-2; 7 positions match TRBD2. CDR3 size: 15 residues. The trim removed 2 bases at V and 4 bases at J, leaving 4 bases unmatched. Per germline, CDR1 SNHLY and CDR2 FYNNEI. This chain's CDR3 is CASSERLAATGELFF. The CDR3 nucleotides are TGTGCCAGCAGTGAAAGGCTAGCGGCCACCGGGGAGCTGTTTTTT. The whole variable domain, remainder taken from reference TRBV2 and TRBJ2-2, is EPEVTQTPSHQVTQMGQEVILRCVPISNHLYFYWYRQILGQKVEFLVSFYNNEISEKSEIFDDQFSVERPDGSNFTLKIRSTKLEDSAMYFCASSERLAATGELFFGEGSRLTVL.

This clonotype was picked up one time. The junction shows a germline mismatch at one end, possibly a read error. The rearrangement uses TRBV6-6 and TRBJ1-4; 8 bases line up with TRBD1. CDR3 length: 15 amino acids. Germline V gene sequence: CDR1 MNHNY, CDR2 SVGAGI (reference sequence). CDR3 protein: CASSATGEANEKLFF. The CDR3 coding sequence is TGTGCCAGCAGCGCGACAGGGGAGGCTAACGAAAAACTGTTTTTT.

The V and J genes are TRBV9 and TRBJ2-7, with TRBD1 matching 7 bases. Germline CDR1 reads SGDLS; CDR2 reads YYNGEE. V was clipped by 5 bases and J by 0 bases; unmatched bases: 2. The CDR3 covers 13 residues. DNA of the CDR3: TGTGCCAGCAGGGGACAGAACTCCTACGAGCAGTACTTC. Translated, it gives CASRGQNSYEQYF.

This chain's CDR3 is CASSLWGKETQYF. Here the CDR3 DNA reads TGTGCCAGCAGTTTGTGGGGGAAGGAGACCCAGTACTTC. The chain is built from TRBV12-3 or TRBV12-4 and TRBJ2-5, with D possibly being TRBD1 or TRBD2 (5 bases each). This CDR3 comprises 13 residues. V lost 3 bases and J lost 5, with 10 bases in between.

This clonotype has just a few counts. This chain uses TRBV4-1 with TRBJ2-4; D is ambiguous. The germline CDR1 and CDR2 sequences are MGHRA and YSYEKL. Deletions cut 7 bases from V and 9 bases from J, with 16 bases between. CDR3 length equals 13 residues. The CDR3: CASNFPEESIQYF. DNA for the CDR3: TGCGCCAGCAATTTTCCCGAAGAGAGCATTCAGTACTTC.

The J gene is TRBJ1-1, the V gene TRBV7-6; no clear D gene. V lost 1 base, J lost 1 base, and 10 bases lay in between. Germline CDR1 SGHVS, CDR2 FNYEAQ. The CDR3 has 15 residues. As DNA, the CDR3 is TGTGCCAGCAGCTTAGATTTCCGGTCGAACACTGAAGCTTTCTTT. Translation: CASSLDFRSNTEAFF.

The CDR3 is CASSHVLGTSVWGGNEQFF. The CDR3 nucleotides are TGCGCCAGCAGCCATGTGCTCGGGACTAGCGTTTGGGGAGGCAATGAGCAGTTCTTC. J is TRBJ2-1 and V is TRBV4-3, with TRBD2 matching 10 bases. Germline V lookup: CDR1 LGHNA, CDR2 YSLEER. After removal of 3 bases from V and 6 bases from J, the junction contained 17 bases not matched to a gene. This CDR3 has 19 residues.

V is TRBV30 and J is TRBJ1-1, with D perhaps matching TRBD1 (5 bases). The CDR3 sequence is 13 residues long. Germline-derived CDR1 and CDR2 are GTSNPN and SVGIG (reference sequence). V was pared by 1 base and J by 7 bases, with 13 bases between. The CDR3 DNA is TGTGCCTGGAGTGGGGGGGATGAAGGTGAAGCTTTCTTT. It encodes CAWSGGDEGEAFF.

V usage is TRBV4-1 and J usage is TRBJ1-2, with D maybe TRBD1 (6 bases). V was shortened by 2 bases and J by 1 base, with 23 bases between the two germline ends. Germline CDR1 and CDR2: MGHRA and YSYEKL. CDR3 length: 19 residues. In DNA form, the CDR3 reads TGCGCCAGCAGCCAACCTCCTGCGGACAGAGGCGCTTATAACTATGGCTACACCTTC. It codes for CASSQPPADRGAYNYGYTF.

This chain connects TRBV27 to TRBJ2-2, with D tentatively TRBD1 (5 bases). V was cut by 3 bases and J by 6 bases, with 5 bases left in between. CDR3 length: 12 residues. Germline CDR1 reads MNHEY; CDR2 reads SMNVEV (reference sequence). CDR3 DNA sequence: TGTGCCAGCAGTTTGGGGCCCGGGGAGCTGTTTTTT. Residues: CASSLGPGELFF.

The chain combines TRBV30 with TRBJ1-2, with TRBD1 matching 7 bases. The germline CDR1 and CDR2 sequences are GTSNPN and SVGIG (reference sequence). This CDR3 region has 17 residues. The V and J ends lost 5 bases and 4 bases, in that order; junction bases with no gene match: 19. The CDR3 sequence: CAWADRDSYLTIYGYTF. The CDR3 region has the DNA TGTGCCTGGGCCGACCGGGACAGCTACCTTACCATCTATGGCTACACCTTC. Full variable domain (remainder filled in from reference TRBV30 and TRBJ1-2): SQTIHQWPATLVQPVGSPLSLECTVEGTSNPNLYWYRQAAGRGLQLLFYSVGIGQISSEVPQNLSASRPQDRQFILSSKKLLLSDSGFYLCAWADRDSYLTIYGYTFGSGTRLTVV.

V is TRBV3-1 and J is TRBJ1-2; no clear D. Trimming took 0 bases from V and 8 from J, leaving 16 bases between them. Germline CDR1 reads LGHDT; CDR2 reads YNNKEL (reference sequence). The CDR3 is 15 amino acids. CDR3 region: CASSQDGGGSGGYTF. In nucleotides, the CDR3 is TGTGCCAGCAGCCAAGATGGCGGAGGGTCGGGGGGCTACACCTTC.

The chain is built from TRBV19 and TRBJ2-1, with 8 bases identical to TRBD2. The CDR3 consists of 15 residues. The junction had 9 bases not matched to a gene; V was cut back by 4 bases and J by 7 bases. From germline, CDR1 is LNHDA and CDR2 SQIVND (reference sequence). This CDR3 is CASSTLAGGLNEQFF. Written as DNA, the CDR3 is TGTGCCAGTAGTACCTTGGCGGGAGGCTTGAATGAGCAGTTCTTC.